The 7 T cell receptor beta chains below were found in one sample sequenced in a study of blood T cell repertoires in COVID-19. Profiled with immunoSEQ multiplex PCR; TCRdb holds only in-frame clones, not every one. The data contain tens of thousands of clones, 80% to 90% of them singletons. Input material: peripheral blood. These receptors were obtained from a human donor in a cohort sampled during active COVID-19.

This chain uses TRBV5-4 with TRBJ2-7; TRBD1 aligns across 8 bases. The trim removed 5 bases at V and 0 bases at J, leaving 4 bases unmatched. The CDR3 covers 14 residues. Germline assignment: CDR1 SGHNT and CDR2 YYREEE (reference sequence). CDR3 region: CASSIGQGSYEQYF. The DNA of the CDR3 is TGTGCCAGCAGTATCGGACAGGGCTCCTACGAGCAGTACTTC. Combining the CDR3 with reference TRBV5-4 and TRBJ2-7 gives the whole variable domain ETGVTQSPTHLIKTRGQQVTLRCSSQSGHNTVSWYQQALGQGPQFIFQYYREEENGRGNFPPRFSGLQFPNYSSELNVNALELDDSALYLCASSIGQGSYEQYFGPGTRLTVT.

V and J are TRBV7-9 and TRBJ2-2, with 9 bases matching TRBD1. This CDR3 contains 17 residues. The V and J ends lost 2 bases and 1 base, in that order; junction bases with no gene match: 5. Per the germline V gene, CDR1 is SEHNR and CDR2 is FQNEAQ (reference sequence). CDR3 protein: CASSLSTGGENTGELFF. CDR3 coding DNA: TGTGCCAGCAGCTTATCGACAGGGGGAGAGAACACCGGGGAGCTGTTTTTT.

The gene calls are TRBV7-8 and TRBJ1-1, with 10 nucleotides matching TRBD1. Germline values: CDR1 SGHVS, CDR2 FQNEAQ. Trimming removed 5 bases from V and 4 bases from J; junction bases left unmatched: 4. There are 14 residues in the CDR3. The CDR3 here is CASSLTGGGTEAFF. The DNA for the CDR3 is TGTGCCAGCAGCCTGACAGGGGGCGGCACTGAAGCTTTCTTT.

The table lists this clone with a count of one. The chain carries TRBV6-1 and TRBJ2-3; D remains unclear. V was trimmed by 3 bases and J by 1 base, leaving 14 bases between them. Germline CDR1 MNHNS, CDR2 SASEGT. This CDR3 region has 16 residues. The CDR3 is CASSDRSLRGTDTQYF. The CDR3 DNA follows: TGTGCCAGCAGTGATCGTTCCTTGCGTGGCACAGATACGCAGTATTTT.

V is TRBV2 and J is TRBJ1-6; 7 bases are shared with TRBD1. The CDR3 sequence is 16 residues long. Looked up from germline, CDR1 is SNHLY and CDR2 is FYNNEI. V trimming: 6 bases; J trimming: 6 bases; junction bases outside the gene matches: 11. The DNA of the CDR3 is TGTGCCAGCAGCAGGGCCGGACAGGAAACTAATTCACCCCTCCACTTT. Protein: CASSRAGQETNSPLHF.

The chain employs TRBV19 and TRBJ1-2; D possibly corresponds to TRBD1 (6 bases). Trimming took off 3 bases at V and 4 bases at J, with 15 bases between the two ends. Per germline, CDR1 LNHDA and CDR2 SQIVND (reference sequence). The CDR3 has 15 amino acids. The CDR3 DNA reads as TGTGCCAGTAGTATCCCCGCCGGGACAACCTATGGCTACACCTTC. This encodes CASSIPAGTTYGYTF.

The rearrangement uses TRBV7-2 and TRBJ2-2; maybe TRBD1 (7 bases). V lost 4 bases and J 5 bases, leaving 17 bases between the germline ends. Germline V lookup: CDR1 SGHTA, CDR2 FQGNSA. The CDR3 extends over 16 amino acids. The CDR3 sequence: CASSSGGDSFTGELFF. The CDR3, as DNA: TGTGCCAGCAGCTCAGGCGGGGACAGTTTTACCGGGGAGCTGTTTTTT. Variable domain in full (rest from reference TRBV7-2 and TRBJ2-2): GAGVSQSPSNKVTEKGKDVELRCDPISGHTALYWYRQSLGQGLEFLIYFQGNSAPDKSGLPSDRFSAERTGGSVSTLTIQRTQQEDSAVYLCASSSGGDSFTGELFFGEGSRLTVL.